This T cell receptor beta chain was identified in a study of blood T cell repertoires in COVID-19. Turning to the study itself: Collection of acute and convalescent COVID-19 samples took place in the United States, Italy and Spain. The analysed material was cDNA or gDNA that came from T cells, B-cell-depleted T cells, or PBMCs.

Trimming left V 2 bases short and J 1 base short, with 12 bases between. This CDR3 is 16 amino acids long. CDR1 and CDR2 (germline): MDHEN, SYDVKM. In the original analysis: It was from reference gene primer amplification that nucleated cell counts were estimated. Produced via immunoSEQ multiplex PCR; TCRdb's table is partial and in-frame only. V and J calls and clone size come straight from that table; D and trimming were deduced from the DNA. The repertoire consists of 250,000 to 350,000 clones, with about nine tenths occurring once and the leading ten covering 2% to 3%. The genes are TRBV28 and TRBJ1-3; D remains unclear. This TCR came from a man aged 18 to 29 with active or convalescent COVID-19. Input material: peripheral blood. The CDR3 bases are TGTGCCAGCAGTTTACACAGCGGGTTATCTGGAAACACCATATATTTT. It codes for CASSLHSGLSGNTIYF.